The clone carrying this T cell receptor beta chain was recorded at least ten times. This sample is part of a study of low-dose radiotherapy and immunotherapy resistance in tumors. Documented time point: after trial treatment. The sample's treatment: LDRT plus nivolumab, ipilimumab, low-dose cyclophosphamide and aspirin (RACIN trial). All of the donors were given nivolumab, ipilimumab, aspirin, low-dose cyclophosphamide and low-dose radiotherapy as part of RACIN, a single-arm trial. With TRAV- and TRBV-specific primers, first-strand cDNA was made, covering the alpha and beta chains. For amplifying TCRs, the PCR ran for around 20 cycles with Phusion, which was used together with a constant-region primer and the adapter on the V primers. TCRdb fed the reads into MiXCR, producing one record per CDR3 protein. The sample has under 95,000 distinct CDR3 sequences, 15% to 20% seen once; the top ten hold over 1.2%.

The V gene end was trimmed by 5 bases and the J gene end by 4 bases; junction bases not matched to a gene: 5. This CDR3 region has 15 residues. Germline V gives CDR1 SEHNR, CDR2 FQNEAQ (reference sequence). The rearrangement joins TRBV7-9 to TRBJ2-5; 12 bases line up with TRBD2. The sequencing used PBMCs, collected after low-dose radiotherapy plus immunotherapy. The sequence was collected from a male donor with prostate cancer. The CDR3 reads CASSPLGLAGETQYF. The CDR3 nucleotides read TGTGCCAGCAGCCCCCTGGGACTAGCGGGAGAGACCCAGTACTTC.